What follows describes a single TCR beta chain. Its antigen is unknown. Base qualities are missing; no much larger clone stands one base away. Its CDR3 holds 14 amino acids, cysteine through phenylalanine. The kept DNA is CDR3 alone, 42 bases in frame from the first base. The germline V gene (reference sequence) supplies CDR1 PRHDT and CDR2 FYEKMQ. Trimming leaves V shorter by 4 bases and J shorter by 4 bases, with the junction holding 4 bases beyond the gene matches. For sequencing of the TCRbeta CDR3 region, genomic DNA was extracted from the sorted cells. The immunoSEQ Assay was used for sequencing of TCRbeta CDR3 regions. TCRdb retrieved this table from immuneACCESS and kept in-frame rearrangements only. Not all clones are present; in checked studies, unresolved V genes account for under half, and no reason is known for the remainder. The sample data list 60,000 to 75,000 clones, and 91% of these were observed just once. Jointly, the top ten make up 13% to 15% of the sample.

This specimen comes from a study of OX40 agonist ivuxolimab in advanced cancers. Regarding the complete study: The costimulatory receptor OX40 (CD134) was targeted by ivuxolimab, a fully human IgG2 agonistic monoclonal antibody. In the dose-escalation cohort, 70% to 85% of patients were male, and the mean age was 60 years with a range of about 20 to 80. Of the 50 or so patients in dose escalation, 19 had hepatocellular carcinoma, some 15 had melanoma, 9 had renal cell carcinoma and 9 had head and neck cancer. Intravenous ivuxolimab was administered to patients every 2 weeks at six dose levels: 0.01, 0.1, 0.3, 1.5, 3 and 10 mg/kg. Three dose-escalation patients achieved partial responses, one with hepatocellular carcinoma and two with cutaneous melanoma. Patients were allowed to have had prior anti-PD-1, anti-PD-L1 or anti-CTLA-4 therapy, and approximately 39% of the dose-escalation patients had been treated with checkpoint inhibitors. Peripheral TCRbeta sequencing aimed to test whether ivuxolimab altered TCR sequence diversity and caused clonal T-cell expansion. The paper covers the monotherapy dose-escalation part of the phase I ivuxolimab trial, which included N ≈ 50 patients. The paper's findings and limits, for the study overall: After ivuxolimab, more expanded clones were found on average in CD8+ T cells than in CD4+ T cells. In partial responders in the 0.1-3.0 mg/kg groups, normalized peripheral clonal expansion was found to be among the lowest, especially among CD8+ T cells. Low levels of normalized T-cell clonal expansion were also seen in some patients who did not respond. The antigen specificity of the peripheral T cells that underwent clonal expansion was not determined. Clonal expansion of both CD4+ and CD8+ blood T cells was observed from baseline to week 6 at doses 0.1 to 3.0 mg/kg.

Patients with a history of autoimmune disease or receiving systemic immunosuppression were excluded from the trial. In every dose cohort, peripheral blood was drawn for TCR sequencing at baseline, cycle 4 day 1, and cycle 7 day 1. Samples were obtained from an open-label, multicenter, first-in-human phase I dose-escalation trial of ivuxolimab. The trial enrolled adults with locally advanced or metastatic head and neck squamous cell, hepatocellular, melanoma or renal cell carcinoma. Before TCR sequencing, CD4+ and CD8+ T cells were separately sorted from peripheral blood. The sample here was CD4+ or CD8+ T cells sorted from blood, taken in a trial of the OX40 agonist ivuxolimab. The sequence links TRBV13 to TRBJ1-3; the central 7 bases match TRBD1. The clonotype originates from an adult with an advanced solid tumor such as melanoma, head and neck, liver or kidney cancer. The DNA sequence reads TGTGCCAGCAGCTCCGGGACAGTAGGAAACACCATATATTTT. The translation is CASSSGTVGNTIYF.